The 28 T cell receptor beta chains below all came from one sample that was sequenced in a study of response to subunit inactivated influenza vaccine. Via MiXCR, TCRdb re-called the RT-PCR reads, giving one row per CDR3 protein. The sample records hundreds of thousands of distinct CDR3 sequences, 6.5% to 8% being singletons. Material: PBMCs from blood, obtained roughly 24 months after vaccination. Receptors originate from a man aged 50 to 69 who received an inactivated influenza vaccine.

This chain connects TRBV20-1 to TRBJ2-7; 12 bases match TRBD2. V gave up 1 base and J gave up 3 bases; unmatched junction bases: 4. Per the germline V gene, CDR1 is DFQATT and CDR2 is SNEGSKA (reference sequence). The CDR3 loop spans 15 amino acids. As DNA, the CDR3 is TGCAGTGCTAGAGCCGGACTAGCGGGGATCTACGAGCAGTACTTC. Its protein is CSARAGLAGIYEQYF.

This clonotype has a handful of counts. The rearrangement joins TRBV28 to TRBJ1-1; D gene unclear. The V gene lost 5 bases and the J gene lost 7 bases, with 23 bases spanning the gap. Germline loops: CDR1 MDHEN, CDR2 SYDVKM. CDR3 length: 16 residues. The CDR3 loop reads CASSLMTGFLGGEAFF. The CDR3 DNA sequence: TGTGCCAGCAGTCTTATGACCGGGTTTTTAGGTGGTGAAGCTTTCTTT.

The rearrangement joins TRBV7-2 to TRBJ2-1; 7 bases line up with TRBD2. Germline CDR1 SGHTA, CDR2 FQGNSA. J was trimmed by 6 bases and V by 1 base; bases with no gene match: 12. This CDR3 has 17 residues. In DNA form, the CDR3 reads TGTGCCAGCAGCTTAGTGAGCGGGGCCACACTAATCAATGAGCAGTTCTTC. Translated: CASSLVSGATLINEQFF.

V and J are TRBV6-2 or TRBV6-3 and TRBJ2-5, with D tentatively TRBD1 (6 bases). The CDR3 consists of 14 residues. Trimming pared 4 bases from V and 2 bases from J, leaving 11 bases between. Germline V gives CDR1 MNHEY, CDR2 SVGEGT. CDR3 region: CASSLGGEQETQYF. In DNA form, the CDR3 reads TGTGCCAGCAGTTTAGGGGGAGAACAAGAGACCCAGTACTTC.

The chain carries TRBV5-1 and TRBJ2-1; 9 bases map to TRBD1. This CDR3 has 15 residues. The V gene end was trimmed by 2 bases and the J gene end by 2 bases; junction bases not matched to a gene: 2. The germline gives CDR1 SGHRS, CDR2 YFSETQ. Here the CDR3 DNA reads TGCGCCAGCAGCTTTACAGGGGGCCCCTACAATGAGCAGTTCTTC. This translates into CASSFTGGPYNEQFF.

This clonotype was counted between two and nine times. This chain joins TRBV7-8 and TRBJ2-4, with D maybe TRBD1 (7 bases). The CDR3 covers 20 residues. In germline, CDR1 is SGHVS, CDR2 FQNEAQ. V was shortened by 1 base and J by 0 bases, with 22 bases between the two germline ends. CDR3 bases: TGTGCCAGCAGCTTAGTGAGGGGATACAGGGGCGGGGTAGCCAAAAACATTCAGTACTTC. This encodes CASSLVRGYRGGVAKNIQYF.

V is TRBV6-2 or TRBV6-3 and J is TRBJ1-2; a weak D match, TRBD1 (5 bases). The CDR3 sequence is 13 residues long. The V gene lost 7 bases and the J gene lost 4 bases, with 13 bases spanning the gap. Germline V lookup: CDR1 MNHEY, CDR2 SVGEGT. The CDR3 spells CASTQGQSYGYTF. The CDR3 DNA is TGTGCCAGCACCCAGGGTCAGAGCTATGGCTACACCTTC.

The V and J genes are TRBV28 and TRBJ2-1, with TRBD1 matching 8 bases. V trimming: 6 bases; J trimming: 7 bases; junction bases outside the gene matches: 14. Germline V CDR1 and CDR2: MDHEN, SYDVKM. The CDR3 runs 16 residues. CDR3 sequence: CASSRAGTGIPNEQFF. CDR3 sequence (DNA): TGTGCCAGCAGCCGAGCCGGGACAGGTATCCCGAATGAGCAGTTCTTC.

This clonotype has just a few counts. The rearrangement joins TRBV4-3 to TRBJ2-2; TRBD1 matches 12 bases. This CDR3 has 20 residues. CDR1 and CDR2 from the germline V gene are LGHNA and YSLEER. The V segment lost 0 bases and the J segment 5 bases; nucleotides outside the gene matches: 13. CDR3 DNA: TGCGCCAGCAGCCAAGAAGCACCGGGACAGGGGGCTTGGGTAACCGGGGAGCTGTTTTTT. Translation: CASSQEAPGQGAWVTGELFF.

This sequence joins TRBV12-3 or TRBV12-4 and TRBJ1-5, with 10 nucleotides matching TRBD1. CDR3 size: 18 residues. Trimming took 6 bases from V and 0 from J; bases not matched to a gene: 11. The CDR3 sequence is CASSWTGGDSYSNQPQHF. The CDR3 coding sequence is TGTGCCAGCAGCTGGACAGGGGGGGATTCTTATAGCAATCAGCCCCAGCATTTT.

This clonotype appeared many times. The gene calls are TRBV20-1 and TRBJ2-3; D is unclear. Trimming removed 0 bases from V and 2 bases from J, with 15 bases in between. The CDR3 runs 16 residues. The germline V gene has CDR1 DFQATT and CDR2 SNEGSKA (reference sequence). The CDR3 DNA reads as TGCAGTGCTAGAGAGTTGATGTTGGCCGACACAGATACGCAGTATTTT. Its translation: CSARELMLADTDTQYF.

This clonotype occurred a few times. J is TRBJ2-7 and V is TRBV5-1; TRBD2 might be the D (5 bases). The CDR3 is 16 residues long. V lost 2 bases and J lost 6, with 21 bases in between. Germline loops: CDR1 SGHRS, CDR2 YFSETQ. CDR3 loop: CASSFHQASGTTEQYF. The CDR3 nucleotides read TGCGCCAGCAGCTTCCACCAGGCCAGCGGTACTACCGAGCAGTACTTC. Based on the CDR3 plus reference TRBV5-1 and TRBJ2-7, the full variable domain is KAGVTQTPRYLIKTRGQQVTLSCSPISGHRSVSWYQQTPGQGLQFLFEYFSETQRNKGNFPGRFSGRQFSNSRSEMNVSTLELGDSALYLCASSFHQASGTTEQYFGPGTRLTVT.

This clonotype occurred a few times. The rearrangement links TRBV20-1 to TRBJ2-7; 10 bases agree with TRBD1. V lost 2 bases and J lost 6; bases outside the gene matches: 7. Germline CDR1 and CDR2: DFQATT and SNEGSKA (reference sequence). The CDR3 runs 14 residues. Written as DNA, the CDR3 is TGCAGTGCTAGAACCCTCGGACAGGGGGGCGAGCAGTACTTC. Translation gives CSARTLGQGGEQYF.

This clonotype was seen many times. The V gene is TRBV28, the J gene TRBJ1-1; D is possibly TRBD1 (5 bases). CDR1 is MDHEN and CDR2 is SYDVKM in the germline V gene. Between the trimmed V and J ends, which lost 4 bases and 4 bases, there was a span of 13 bases. This CDR3 spans 14 amino acids. The CDR3 spells CASSSGGPGTEAFF. In DNA form, the CDR3 reads TGTGCCAGCAGTTCCGGGGGACCGGGCACTGAAGCTTTCTTT.

This clonotype was counted a few times. V gene TRBV5-6 combines with J gene TRBJ2-2, with a tentative D call TRBD1 (5 bases). The germline gives CDR1 SGHDT, CDR2 YYEEEE. CDR3 length: 15 amino acids. Trimming stripped 4 bases from V and 1 base from J, with 11 bases between. CDR3 in amino acids: CASSLGHRNTGELFF. The CDR3 DNA follows: TGTGCCAGCAGCCTAGGACATCGGAACACCGGGGAGCTGTTTTTT. Full variable domain (rest looked up from reference TRBV5-6 and TRBJ2-2): DAGVTQSPTHLIKTRGQQVTLRCSPKSGHDTVSWYQQALGQGPQFIFQYYEEEERQRGNFPDRFSGHQFPNYSSELNVNALLLGDSALYLCASSLGHRNTGELFFGEGSRLTVL.

The gene calls are TRBV4-2 and TRBJ2-6; D is perhaps TRBD1 or TRBD2 (5 bases each). Trimming cost V 8 bases and J 0 bases, with 23 bases left between them. Germline CDR1 LGHNA, CDR2 YNFKEQ. The CDR3 has 19 residues. CDR3 sequence: CASSSRDLDTSSGANVLTF. As DNA, the CDR3 is TGTGCCAGCTCCTCTCGTGATCTGGACACTAGCTCTGGGGCCAACGTCCTGACTTTC.

Many counts were recorded for this clonotype. J is TRBJ1-6 and V is TRBV20-1, with a tentative D call TRBD1 (6 bases). This CDR3 is 15 amino acids long. V lost 2 bases and J 5 bases, leaving 13 bases between the germline ends. The germline CDR1 and CDR2 sequences are DFQATT and SNEGSKA (reference sequence). The CDR3 bases are TGCAGTGCTAGACCCCCAGGGGCGGATAATTCACCCCTCCACTTT. This codes for CSARPPGADNSPLHF.

The CDR3 region has the DNA TGCAGCGTTGTTCTAGCGGGAGTAGACAAGCAGTATTTT. This encodes CSVVLAGVDKQYF. This sequence joins TRBV29-1 and TRBJ2-3, with TRBD2 matching over 10 bases. The CDR3 is 13 residues long. J was trimmed by 11 bases and V by 4 bases; bases with no gene match: 9. The germline gives CDR1 SQVTM, CDR2 ANQGSEA.

The chain couples TRBV6-2 or TRBV6-3 to TRBJ1-2; D is unresolved. CDR1 and CDR2 (germline): MNHEY, SVGEGT. Trimming removed 8 bases at V and 6 bases at J, with 13 bases between. The CDR3 totals 12 residues. The CDR3 DNA reads TGTGCCAGCGGGCAGTCCAACAATGGCTACACCTTC. It specifies CASGQSNNGYTF.

This clonotype showed up just a few times. CDR3 sequence: CSVPAGVYNEQFF. The DNA of the CDR3 is TGCAGTGTACCAGCGGGAGTTTACAATGAGCAGTTCTTC. The chain couples TRBV29-1 to TRBJ2-1; 8 bases match TRBD2. The CDR3 sequence is 13 residues long. Germline V gives CDR1 SQVTM, CDR2 ANQGSEA.

V gene TRBV4-2 combines with J gene TRBJ2-1; the D is unclear. The germline gives CDR1 LGHNA, CDR2 YNFKEQ. Between the trimmed V and J ends, which lost 2 bases and 2 bases, there was a span of 7 bases. The CDR3 sequence is 14 residues long. The chain's CDR3 is CASSQTSPYNEQFF. The CDR3 DNA is TGTGCCAGCAGCCAAACAAGCCCCTACAATGAGCAGTTCTTC.

This clonotype has ten or more counts. J is TRBJ2-7 and V is TRBV29-1; perhaps TRBD1 as D (5 bases). The V end was cut by 3 bases, the J end by 4 bases, with 7 bases between. The germline V gene encodes CDR1 SQVTM and CDR2 ANQGSEA. This CDR3 is 11 amino acids long. CDR3 coding DNA: TGCAGCGTTGATCAGGGTTACGAGCAGTACTTC. This gives the protein CSVDQGYEQYF.

The chain carries TRBV20-1 and TRBJ2-2, with TRBD2 as a possible D gene (6 bases). The CDR3 totals 14 residues. V gave up 6 bases and J gave up 6 bases, with 17 bases separating them. In germline, CDR1 is DFQATT, CDR2 SNEGSKA (reference sequence). The CDR3 region is CSATTAREAGELFF. For the CDR3, the DNA is TGCAGTGCCACCACTGCTAGGGAGGCCGGGGAGCTGTTTTTT.

This clonotype was picked up many times. The chain links TRBV20-1 to TRBJ1-1, with a tentative D call TRBD1 (6 bases). Germline V gene sequence: CDR1 DFQATT, CDR2 SNEGSKA (reference sequence). The CDR3 length is 15 residues. V shed 5 bases and J shed 4 bases, with 20 bases lying between them. DNA of the CDR3: TGCAGTGCTTTACCTCTGGCGGGGGGCCTCACTGAAGCTTTCTTT. Amino acids: CSALPLAGGLTEAFF.

This clonotype was seen at least ten times. This chain links TRBV6-1 with TRBJ2-3; 9 bases line up with TRBD2. Germline lookup yields CDR1 MNHNS and CDR2 SASEGT. V trimming: 6 bases; J trimming: 2 bases; junction bases outside the gene matches: 6. The CDR3 contains 15 residues. This chain's CDR3 is CASRRAGGSTDTQYF. The CDR3 DNA sequence: TGTGCCAGCAGACGAGCGGGGGGCTCCACAGATACGCAGTATTTT.

This clonotype occurred many times. The chain carries TRBV9 and TRBJ2-2; perhaps D is TRBD1 or TRBD2 (6 bases each). Germline assignment: CDR1 SGDLS and CDR2 YYNGEE. Trimming shortened V by 4 bases and J by 8 bases, and 12 bases separated the two germline ends. This CDR3 is 13 amino acids long. CDR3: CASSQQGRGELFF. The CDR3 nucleotides read TGTGCCAGCAGCCAGCAGGGGAGGGGGGAGCTGTTTTTT.

The chain couples TRBV28 to TRBJ2-1; D unclear. Trimming took off 2 bases at V and 2 bases at J, with 13 bases between the two ends. Germline loops: CDR1 MDHEN, CDR2 SYDVKM. The CDR3 has 16 residues. The CDR3 DNA reads TGTGCCAGCAGTTTAGGACCTCAGGTACCCTACAATGAGCAGTTCTTC. Encoded protein: CASSLGPQVPYNEQFF.

This clonotype was observed at least ten times. The chain uses TRBV11-2 and TRBJ2-1; D is perhaps TRBD1 (5 bases). Trimming removed 2 bases at V and 7 bases at J, with 9 bases between. Germline CDR1 and CDR2: SGHAT and FQNNGV. This CDR3 has 13 amino acids. CDR3 in DNA: TGTGCCAGCAGCTTAACAGGTCGGAATGAGCAGTTCTTC. Residues: CASSLTGRNEQFF. Filled out from reference TRBV11-2 and TRBJ2-1, the complete variable domain reads EAGVAQSPRYKIIEKRQSVAFWCNPISGHATLYWYQQILGQGPKLLIQFQNNGVVDDSQLPKDRFSAERLKGVDSTLKIQPAKLEDSAVYLCASSLTGRNEQFFGPGTRLTVL.